Below, 9 T cell receptor beta chains from the same sample are listed, as sequenced in a study of cytomegalovirus exposure and HLA in healthy donors. The PCR was carried out with 60 Vbeta primers and 13 Jbeta primers. Method: immunoSEQ multiplex PCR; TCRdb's copy keeps in-frame clones and lacks some. The sample lists 150,000 to 200,000 clones, around 75% seen once, with roughly 2% in the top ten. Sequenced material: PBMCs. These receptors originate from a human donor in good health.

The rearrangement joins TRBV4-1 to TRBJ2-4; possible D gene TRBD1, 5 bases. The CDR3 is 13 residues long. The germline V gene has CDR1 MGHRA and CDR2 YSYEKL. Trimming cost V 5 bases and J 9 bases, with 14 bases left between them. CDR3 region: CASSTQTGIIQYF. CDR3 sequence (DNA): TGCGCCAGCAGCACCCAAACAGGAATCATTCAGTACTTC.

The rearrangement uses TRBV6-1 and TRBJ2-3; 8 nucleotides agree with TRBD1. The length of the CDR3 is 14 residues. Germline trimming cut 4 bases from V and 5 bases from J; bases unmatched to any gene: 5. Per the germline V gene, CDR1 is MNHNS and CDR2 is SASEGT. The CDR3 coding sequence is TGTGCCAGCAGTGCTCAGGGGGCTGAAGATACGCAGTATTTT. Residues: CASSAQGAEDTQYF.

This clone was detected only a few times. Here the CDR3 reads CASSLSGLGSSPLHF. Here the CDR3 DNA reads TGTGCCAGCAGCTTGTCTGGGCTCGGGAGTTCACCCCTCCACTTT. The chain employs TRBV7-2 and TRBJ1-6; D gene uncertain. Looked up from germline, CDR1 is SGHTA and CDR2 is FQGNSA. This CDR3 contains 15 residues. V lost 3 bases to trimming and J lost 9 bases, with 15 bases between them.

To note about this clone: Sequence at one end of the junction differs from germline and may be a read error. J is TRBJ1-4 and V is TRBV2; D gene uncertain. Per germline, CDR1 SNHLY and CDR2 FYNNEI. This CDR3 comprises 13 residues. CDR3 nucleotides: TGTGCCAGCAGTGAAGATCTAAATAATTTCGCAATTTTT. Protein product: CASSEDLNNFAIF.

This clone was seen a handful of times. V usage is TRBV19 and J usage is TRBJ1-1; 7 bases map to TRBD1. V shed 3 bases, J shed 0 bases, and the junction held 1 base outside the gene matches. The CDR3 extends over 14 amino acids. CDR1 and CDR2 (germline): LNHDA, SQIVND (reference sequence). The CDR3 loop is CASSIQGVNTEAFF. The CDR3 DNA is TGTGCCAGTAGTATTCAGGGGGTGAACACTGAAGCTTTCTTT. Full variable domain (rest looked up from reference TRBV19 and TRBJ1-1): DGGITQSPKYLFRKEGQNVTLSCEQNLNHDAMYWYRQDPGQGLRLIYYSQIVNDFQKGDIAEGYSVSREKKESFPLTVTSAQKNPTAFYLCASSIQGVNTEAFFGQGTRLTVV.

The V gene is TRBV7-9, the J gene TRBJ2-5, with 10 bases that match TRBD2. J was trimmed by 2 bases and V by 4 bases; bases with no gene match: 7. Per the germline V gene, CDR1 is SEHNR and CDR2 is FQNEAQ (reference sequence). This CDR3 contains 16 residues. The CDR3 bases are TGTGCCAGCAGCTCAATTACTAGCGGGGCTCAAGAGACCCAGTACTTC. Its translation is CASSSITSGAQETQYF. Full variable domain (remainder filled in from reference TRBV7-9 and TRBJ2-5): DTGVSQNPRHKITKRGQNVTFRCDPISEHNRLYWYRQTLGQGPEFLTYFQNEAQLEKSRLLSDRFSAERPKGSFSTLEIQRTEQGDSAMYLCASSSITSGAQETQYFGPGTRLLVL.

The rearrangement links TRBV27 to TRBJ2-7; 10 bases are shared with TRBD1. There are 13 residues in the CDR3. CDR1 is MNHEY, CDR2 SMNVEV, per germline (reference sequence). V trimming: 9 bases; J trimming: 6 bases; junction bases outside the gene matches: 8. This CDR3 reads CARTSGQGCEQYF. The CDR3 bases are TGTGCCAGAACCTCGGGACAGGGGTGCGAGCAGTACTTC.

The rearrangement uses TRBV4-2 and TRBJ2-1, with 7 bases matching TRBD2. V trimming: 2 bases; J trimming: 8 bases; junction bases outside the gene matches: 6. The CDR3 loop spans 14 amino acids. The germline V gene encodes CDR1 LGHNA and CDR2 YNFKEQ. The CDR3 nucleotides are TGTGCCAGCAGCCAAATCGGGGGGAGTGATGAGCAGTTCTTC. This sequence encodes CASSQIGGSDEQFF.

V gene TRBV7-2 combines with J gene TRBJ1-2; D remains unclear. The germline V gene encodes CDR1 SGHTA and CDR2 FQGNSA. V was clipped by 6 bases and J by 4 bases, with 12 bases between them. The CDR3 sequence is 13 residues long. In DNA, the CDR3 is TGTGCCAGCAGTCTAGCGGGATTCTATGGCTACACCTTC. Protein product: CASSLAGFYGYTF.